The source of this T cell receptor (beta chain) is a study of cytomegalovirus exposure and HLA in healthy donors. Study-wide points: Researchers counted 150 to 200 TCR beta chains as cytomegalovirus-associated.

CDR3 length equals 14 residues. CDR1 and CDR2 from the germline V gene are SNHLY and FYNNEI. Trimming removed 6 bases at V and 0 bases at J, with 10 bases between. The primer mix had 60 Vbeta and 13 Jbeta primers. Libraries were prepared by immunoSEQ multiplex PCR; TCRdb keeps only in-frame clonotypes and omits some of them. The table records about 75,000 clones, approximately 80% of them present only once. With regard to this clone: What it binds is unknown.

Sequencing was done on a sample of PBMCs. The clonotype was recovered from a man between 65 and 80 years old in good health and CMV-seropositive. The rearrangement links TRBV2 to TRBJ2-3; D is possibly TRBD1 (5 bases). The CDR3 DNA reads TGTGCCAGCAGCCTGGGGCCTAGCACAGATACGCAGTATTTT. This translates into CASSLGPSTDTQYF.